Each of the 8 T cell receptor beta chains below was sequenced from the same sample in a study of T cell responses to AZD1222 COVID-19 vaccine. Here immunoSEQ multiplex PCR was the method, and the copy in TCRdb shows in-frame clones only, minus some. The sample consists of 85,000 to 100,000 clones, roughly 93% of them appearing once. This specimen consisted of peripheral blood, obtained on day 0 of AZD1222 vaccination. These receptors were collected from an adult in good health.

The rearrangement uses TRBV4-3 and TRBJ1-1; D is uncertain. This CDR3 has 13 residues. CDR1 is LGHNA and CDR2 is YSLEER in the germline V gene. The V and J ends lost 0 bases and 6 bases respectively, with 8 bases between them. CDR3 DNA sequence: TGCGCCAGCAGCCAAGATAGTTATTCTGAAGCTTTCTTT. This encodes CASSQDSYSEAFF.

This chain links TRBV10-3 with TRBJ1-1, with 8 bases matching TRBD1. Germline V gene data show CDR1 as ENHRY and CDR2 as SYGVKD. The CDR3 loop spans 13 amino acids. The ends lost 2 bases at V and 11 bases at J; junction bases unmatched: 7. CDR3 sequence (DNA): TGTGCCATCAGTGAGCAAGGACAGGGATTGGCTTTCTTT. It yields the protein CAISEQGQGLAFF.

This rearrangement joins TRBV24-1 to TRBJ1-2, with 8 nucleotides matching TRBD1. J gave up 4 bases and V 2 bases, and 5 bases lay outside the gene matches. Germline-derived CDR1 and CDR2 are KGHDR and SFDVKD. The CDR3 consists of 15 residues. The CDR3 region is CATSDSRQGAYGYTF. Here the CDR3 DNA reads TGTGCCACCAGTGATTCCCGCCAGGGGGCCTATGGCTACACCTTC.

V usage is TRBV14 and J usage is TRBJ2-3; D unclear. Trimming left V 0 bases short and J 8 bases short, with 9 bases between. Germline V lookup: CDR1 SGHDN, CDR2 FVKESK. The CDR3 covers 13 residues. CDR3 sequence (DNA): TGTGCCAGCAGCCAAGATTCTCTGTCTACGCAGTATTTT. Translating gives CASSQDSLSTQYF.

The V call is TRBV5-6, the J call TRBJ1-1; D may be TRBD1 (5 bases). V lost 2 bases to trimming and J lost 4 bases, with 21 bases between them. There are 17 residues in the CDR3. From germline, CDR1 is SGHDT and CDR2 YYEEEE. The CDR3 coding sequence is TGTGCCAGCAGCTTTAATAGGGGTGGGTCCGTAATCACTGAAGCTTTCTTT. Translation gives CASSFNRGGSVITEAFF.

The J gene is TRBJ1-3, the V gene TRBV5-1, with a tentative D call TRBD1 (6 bases). This CDR3 spans 15 amino acids. Trimming removed 4 bases from V and 2 bases from J, with 13 bases in between. Germline V gene lookup returns CDR1 SGHRS and CDR2 YFSETQ. CDR3: CASSPRGGPGNTIYF. CDR3 in DNA: TGCGCCAGCAGCCCGCGGGGGGGCCCTGGAAACACCATATATTTT.

This chain links TRBV5-5 with TRBJ2-3; no reliable D call. The V end lost 1 base, the J end lost 8 bases, and 5 bases lay between the germline ends. Per the germline V gene, CDR1 is SGHKS and CDR2 is YYEKEE (reference sequence). The CDR3 has 11 residues. The DNA for the CDR3 is TGTGCCAGCAGCTTGTTCTTTACGCAGTATTTT. Its protein product is CASSLFFTQYF. Based on the CDR3 plus reference TRBV5-5 and TRBJ2-3, the full variable domain is DAGVTQSPTHLIKTRGQQVTLRCSPISGHKSVSWYQQVLGQGPQFIFQYYEKEERGRGNFPDRFSARQFPNYSSELNVNALLLGDSALYLCASSLFFTQYFGPGTRLTVL.

The chain carries TRBV4-3 and TRBJ2-7; possibly TRBD2 for D (6 bases). This CDR3 is built from 15 residues. Trimming removed 2 bases from V and 3 bases from J, with 14 bases in between. Germline V gene lookup returns CDR1 LGHNA and CDR2 YSLEER. The CDR3 reads CASSQMVRGDYEQYF. In DNA, the CDR3 is TGCGCCAGCAGCCAAATGGTGCGGGGAGACTACGAGCAGTACTTC.